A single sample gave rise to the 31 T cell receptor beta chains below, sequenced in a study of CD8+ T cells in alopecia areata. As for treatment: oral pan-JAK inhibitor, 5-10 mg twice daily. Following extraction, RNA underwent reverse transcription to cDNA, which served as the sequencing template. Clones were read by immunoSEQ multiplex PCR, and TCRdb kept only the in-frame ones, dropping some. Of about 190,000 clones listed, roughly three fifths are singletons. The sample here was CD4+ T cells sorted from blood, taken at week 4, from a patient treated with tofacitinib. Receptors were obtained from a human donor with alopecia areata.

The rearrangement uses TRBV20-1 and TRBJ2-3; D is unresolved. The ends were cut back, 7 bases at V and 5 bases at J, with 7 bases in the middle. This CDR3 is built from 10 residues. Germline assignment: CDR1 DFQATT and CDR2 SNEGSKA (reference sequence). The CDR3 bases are TGCAGTGTATCCGAAGATACGCAGTATTTT. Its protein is CSVSEDTQYF.

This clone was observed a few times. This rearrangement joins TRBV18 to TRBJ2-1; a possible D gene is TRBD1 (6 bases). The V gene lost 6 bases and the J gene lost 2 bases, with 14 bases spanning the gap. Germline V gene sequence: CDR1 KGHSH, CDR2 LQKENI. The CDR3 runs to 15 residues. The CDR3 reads CASSPEGDPYNEQFF. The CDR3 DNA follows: TGTGCCAGCTCCCCCGAGGGGGACCCCTACAATGAGCAGTTCTTC.

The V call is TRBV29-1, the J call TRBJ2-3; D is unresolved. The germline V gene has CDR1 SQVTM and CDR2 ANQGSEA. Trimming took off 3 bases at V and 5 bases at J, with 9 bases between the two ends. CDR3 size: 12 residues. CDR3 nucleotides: TGCAGCGTTGACGGGCGAGGAGATACGCAGTATTTT. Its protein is CSVDGRGDTQYF.

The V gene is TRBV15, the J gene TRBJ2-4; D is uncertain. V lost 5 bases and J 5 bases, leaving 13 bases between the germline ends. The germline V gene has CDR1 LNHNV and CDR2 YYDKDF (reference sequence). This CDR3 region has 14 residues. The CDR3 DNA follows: TGTGCCACCAGCCCCAGGATTTCGCAAAACATTCAGTACTTC. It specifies CATSPRISQNIQYF. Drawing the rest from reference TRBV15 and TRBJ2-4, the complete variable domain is DAMVIQNPRYQVTQFGKPVTLSCSQTLNHNVMYWYQQKSSQAPKLLFHYYDKDFNNEADTPDNFQSRRPNTSFCFLDIRSPGLGDTAMYLCATSPRISQNIQYFGAGTRLSVL.

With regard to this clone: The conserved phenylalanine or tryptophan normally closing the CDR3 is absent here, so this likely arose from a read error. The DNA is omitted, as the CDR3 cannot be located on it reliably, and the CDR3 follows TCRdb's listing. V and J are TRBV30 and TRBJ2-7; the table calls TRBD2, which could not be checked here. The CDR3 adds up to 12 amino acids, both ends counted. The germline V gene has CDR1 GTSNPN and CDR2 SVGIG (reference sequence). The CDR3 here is CAWKSGDRPFLY.

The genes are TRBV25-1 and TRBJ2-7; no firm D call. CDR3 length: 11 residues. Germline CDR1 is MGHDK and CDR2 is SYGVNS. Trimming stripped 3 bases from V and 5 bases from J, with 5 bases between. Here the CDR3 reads CASSDRDEQYF. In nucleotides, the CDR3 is TGTGCCAGCAGTGATCGGGACGAGCAGTACTTC.

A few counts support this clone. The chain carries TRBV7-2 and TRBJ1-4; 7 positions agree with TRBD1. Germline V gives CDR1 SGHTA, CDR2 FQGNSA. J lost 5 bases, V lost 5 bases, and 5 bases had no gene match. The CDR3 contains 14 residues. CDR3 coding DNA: TGTGCCAGCAGCCAGGACAGGACGAATGAAAAACTGTTTTTT. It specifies CASSQDRTNEKLFF.

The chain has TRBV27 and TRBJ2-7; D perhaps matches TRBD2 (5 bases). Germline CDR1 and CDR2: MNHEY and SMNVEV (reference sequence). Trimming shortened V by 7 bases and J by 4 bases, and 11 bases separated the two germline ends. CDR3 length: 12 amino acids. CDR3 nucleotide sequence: TGTGCCAGCAAAGCAGGAGGTTACGAGCAGTACTTC. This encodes CASKAGGYEQYF.

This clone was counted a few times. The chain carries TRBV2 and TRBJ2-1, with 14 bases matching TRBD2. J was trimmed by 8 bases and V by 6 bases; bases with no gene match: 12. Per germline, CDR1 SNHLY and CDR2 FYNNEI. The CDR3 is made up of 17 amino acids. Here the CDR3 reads CASRASAGLAGGYEQFF. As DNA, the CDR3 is TGTGCCAGCAGGGCGAGTGCAGGACTAGCGGGAGGCTATGAGCAGTTCTTC.

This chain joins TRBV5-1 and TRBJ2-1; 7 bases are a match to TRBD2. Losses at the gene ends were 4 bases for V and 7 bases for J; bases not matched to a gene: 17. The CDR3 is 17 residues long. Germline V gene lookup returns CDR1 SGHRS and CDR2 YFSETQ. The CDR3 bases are TGCGCCAGCAGCGCAGGGTGGTTGCGGGAGAGCGGGAATGAGCAGTTCTTC. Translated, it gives CASSAGWLRESGNEQFF.

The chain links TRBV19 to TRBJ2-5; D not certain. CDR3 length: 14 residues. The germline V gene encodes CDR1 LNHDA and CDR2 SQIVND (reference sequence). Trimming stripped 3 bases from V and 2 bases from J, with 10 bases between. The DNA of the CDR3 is TGTGCCAGTAGTATTTCTACAAGACAAGAGACCCAGTACTTC. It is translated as CASSISTRQETQYF.

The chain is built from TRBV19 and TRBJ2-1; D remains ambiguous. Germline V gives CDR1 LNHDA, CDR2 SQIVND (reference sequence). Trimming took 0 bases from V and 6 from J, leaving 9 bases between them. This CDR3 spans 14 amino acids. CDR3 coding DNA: TGTGCCAGTAGTATAGACACGGTAGTCAATGAGCAGTTCTTC. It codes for CASSIDTVVNEQFF.

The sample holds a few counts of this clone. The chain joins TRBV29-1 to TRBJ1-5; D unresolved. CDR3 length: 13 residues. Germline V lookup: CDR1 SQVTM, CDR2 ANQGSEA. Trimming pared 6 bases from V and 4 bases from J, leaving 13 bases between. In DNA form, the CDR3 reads TGCAGCGTGAGGGAAGGAATTAATCAGCCCCAGCATTTT. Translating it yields CSVREGINQPQHF.

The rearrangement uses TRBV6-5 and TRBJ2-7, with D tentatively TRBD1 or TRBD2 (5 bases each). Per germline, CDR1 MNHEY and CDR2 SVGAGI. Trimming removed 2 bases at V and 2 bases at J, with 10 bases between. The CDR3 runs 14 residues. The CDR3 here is CASSYRQGPYEQYF. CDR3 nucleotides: TGTGCCAGCAGTTACCGGCAGGGACCCTACGAGCAGTACTTC.

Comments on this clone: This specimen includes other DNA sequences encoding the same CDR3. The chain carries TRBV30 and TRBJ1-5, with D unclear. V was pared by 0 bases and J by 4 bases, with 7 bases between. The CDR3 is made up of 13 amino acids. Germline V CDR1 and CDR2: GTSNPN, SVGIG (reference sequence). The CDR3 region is CAWSVRGNQPQHF. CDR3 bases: TGTGCCTGGAGTGTACGGGGAAATCAGCCCCAGCATTTT.

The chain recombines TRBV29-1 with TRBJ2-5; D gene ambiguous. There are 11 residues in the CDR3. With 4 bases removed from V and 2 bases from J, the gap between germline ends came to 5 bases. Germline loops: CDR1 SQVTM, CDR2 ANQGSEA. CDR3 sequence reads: CSVVPQETQYF. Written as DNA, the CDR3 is TGCAGCGTTGTACCGCAAGAGACCCAGTACTTC. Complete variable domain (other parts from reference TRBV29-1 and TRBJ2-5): SAVISQKPSRDICQRGTSLTIQCQVDSQVTMMFWYRQQPGQSLTLIATANQGSEATYESGFVIDKFPISRPNLTFSTLTVSNMSPEDSSIYLCSVVPQETQYFGPGTRLLVL.

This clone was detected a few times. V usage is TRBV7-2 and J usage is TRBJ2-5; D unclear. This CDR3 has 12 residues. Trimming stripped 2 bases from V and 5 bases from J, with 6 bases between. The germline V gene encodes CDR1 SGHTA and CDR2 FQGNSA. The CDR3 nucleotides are TGTGCCAGCAGCTTAATTCAGGAGACCCAGTACTTC. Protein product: CASSLIQETQYF.

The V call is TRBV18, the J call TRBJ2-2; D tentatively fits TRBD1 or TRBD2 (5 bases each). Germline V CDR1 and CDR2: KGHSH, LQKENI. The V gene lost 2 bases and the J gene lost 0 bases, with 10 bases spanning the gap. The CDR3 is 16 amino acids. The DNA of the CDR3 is TGTGCCAGCTCACCAACCGGGACCTCGAACACCGGGGAGCTGTTTTTT. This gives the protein CASSPTGTSNTGELFF.

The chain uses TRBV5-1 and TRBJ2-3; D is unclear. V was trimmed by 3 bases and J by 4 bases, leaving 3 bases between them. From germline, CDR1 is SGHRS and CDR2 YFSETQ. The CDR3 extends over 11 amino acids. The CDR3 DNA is TGCGCCAGCAGCTCTGCAGATACGCAGTATTTT. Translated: CASSSADTQYF.

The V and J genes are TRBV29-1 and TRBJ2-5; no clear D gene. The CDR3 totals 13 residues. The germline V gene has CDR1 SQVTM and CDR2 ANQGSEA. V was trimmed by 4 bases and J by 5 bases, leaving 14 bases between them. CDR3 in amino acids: CSVVKGRHETQYF. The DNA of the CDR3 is TGCAGCGTTGTAAAAGGGCGGCACGAGACCCAGTACTTC.

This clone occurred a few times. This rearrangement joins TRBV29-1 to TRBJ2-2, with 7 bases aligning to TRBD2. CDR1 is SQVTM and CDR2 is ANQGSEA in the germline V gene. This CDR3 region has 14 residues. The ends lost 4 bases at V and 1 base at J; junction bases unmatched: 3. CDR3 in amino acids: CSVVQRENTGELFF. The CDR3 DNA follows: TGCAGCGTTGTTCAGCGGGAGAACACCGGGGAGCTGTTTTTT.

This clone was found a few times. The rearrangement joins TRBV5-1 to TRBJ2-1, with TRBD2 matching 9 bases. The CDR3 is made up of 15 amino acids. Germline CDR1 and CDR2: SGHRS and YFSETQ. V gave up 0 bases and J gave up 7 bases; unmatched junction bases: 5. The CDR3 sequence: CASSLELAGTNEQFF. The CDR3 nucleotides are TGCGCCAGCAGCTTGGAACTAGCGGGCACTAATGAGCAGTTCTTC.

CDR3 residues: CASSEFRTKSRMYF. CDR3 in DNA: TGTGCCAGCAGTGAATTCCGGACCAAATCGAGGATGTACTTC. The chain is built from TRBV25-1 and TRBJ2-4; D not resolved. The CDR3 length is 14 residues. V was clipped by 1 base and J by 15 bases, with 19 bases between them. The germline V gene encodes CDR1 MGHDK and CDR2 SYGVNS.

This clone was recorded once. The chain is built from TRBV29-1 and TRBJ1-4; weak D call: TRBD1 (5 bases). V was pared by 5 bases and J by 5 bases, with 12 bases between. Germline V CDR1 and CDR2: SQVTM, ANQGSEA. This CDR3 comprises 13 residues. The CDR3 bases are TGCAGCGTTCTCGGAAAGGGGAATGAAAAACTGTTTTTT. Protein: CSVLGKGNEKLFF. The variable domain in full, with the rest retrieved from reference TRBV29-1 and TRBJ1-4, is SAVISQKPSRDICQRGTSLTIQCQVDSQVTMMFWYRQQPGQSLTLIATANQGSEATYESGFVIDKFPISRPNLTFSTLTVSNMSPEDSSIYLCSVLGKGNEKLFFGSGTQLSVL.

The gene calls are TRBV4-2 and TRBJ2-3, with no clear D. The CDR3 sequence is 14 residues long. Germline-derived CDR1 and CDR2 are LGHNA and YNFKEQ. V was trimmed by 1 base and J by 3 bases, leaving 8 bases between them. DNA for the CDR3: TGTGCCAGCAGCCAAGGGGTATCGACAGATACGCAGTATTTT. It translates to CASSQGVSTDTQYF.

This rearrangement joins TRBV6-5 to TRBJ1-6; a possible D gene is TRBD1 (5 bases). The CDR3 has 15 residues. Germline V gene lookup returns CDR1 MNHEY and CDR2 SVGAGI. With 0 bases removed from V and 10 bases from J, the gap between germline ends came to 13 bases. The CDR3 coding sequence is TGTGCCAGCAGTTACTCACGGGGGAAGGGGTCACCCCTCCACTTT. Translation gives CASSYSRGKGSPLHF.

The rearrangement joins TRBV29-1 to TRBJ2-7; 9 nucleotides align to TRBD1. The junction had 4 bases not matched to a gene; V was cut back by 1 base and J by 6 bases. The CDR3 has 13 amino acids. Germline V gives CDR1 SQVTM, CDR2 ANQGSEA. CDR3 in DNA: TGCAGCGTTGAAGTGGGACAGGGTTTCGAGCAGTACTTC. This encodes CSVEVGQGFEQYF.

CDR3 in DNA: TGCAGCGTTGGACCGCTTCCGGGGGGTAAACCAAATGAGCAGTTCTTC. This codes for CSVGPLPGGKPNEQFF. This chain links TRBV29-1 with TRBJ2-1; TRBD2 aligns across 7 bases. CDR1 is SQVTM and CDR2 is ANQGSEA in the germline V gene. The CDR3 is 16 amino acids. The trim removed 4 bases at V and 7 bases at J, leaving 16 bases unmatched.

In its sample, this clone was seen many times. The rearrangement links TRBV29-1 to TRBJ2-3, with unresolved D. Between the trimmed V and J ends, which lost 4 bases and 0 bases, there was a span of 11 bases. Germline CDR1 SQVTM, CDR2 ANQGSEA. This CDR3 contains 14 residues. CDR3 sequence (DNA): TGCAGCGTTGCGTCTCGCGGTAGCACAGATACGCAGTATTTT. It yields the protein CSVASRGSTDTQYF.

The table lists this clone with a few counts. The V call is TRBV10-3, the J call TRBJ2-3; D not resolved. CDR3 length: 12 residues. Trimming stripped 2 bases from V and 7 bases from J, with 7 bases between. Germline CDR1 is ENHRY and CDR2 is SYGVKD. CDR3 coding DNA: TGTGCCATCAGTGAGAATTTAAATACGCAGTATTTT. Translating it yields CAISENLNTQYF.

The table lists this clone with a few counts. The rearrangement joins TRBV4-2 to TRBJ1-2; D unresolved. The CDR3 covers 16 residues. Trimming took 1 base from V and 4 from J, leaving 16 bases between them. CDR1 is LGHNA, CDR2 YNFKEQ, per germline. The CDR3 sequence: CASSQASAGPIYGYTF. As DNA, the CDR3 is TGTGCCAGCAGCCAAGCGTCCGCAGGCCCGATCTATGGCTACACCTTC.